This T cell receptor beta chain was documented in a study of monozygotic twins with inflammatory bowel disease. Looked up from germline, CDR1 is ENHRY and CDR2 is SYGVKD. This CDR3 has 13 amino acids. Study-wide results and caveats: Healthy co-twins exceeded IBD patients in TCRbeta diversity as measured by inverse Simpson. The sharing of clonotypes with others was lower in IBD patients than in healthy twins, especially with disease activity. Backing was not found for a single strong signal or clonotype associated with IBD.

A remark on this clonotype: Its antigen remains unknown.

TCRdb derives one entry per CDR3 protein from the 5' RACE reads, leaving out DNA. The sample table sets out about 85,000 distinct CDR3 sequences. The J gene is TRBJ2-5, the V gene TRBV10-3. The sample comprised blood. The TCR comes from a human donor with ulcerative colitis or Crohn's disease, or a healthy co-twin of an affected twin (not recorded which). The CDR3 spells CAISAGLEETQYF.